This TCR beta chain was observed in a study of radiotherapy plus CTLA-4 blockade in lung cancer (dated 2018 in TCRdb). Regarding the study in general: Among the enrolled patients, about 19% had an objective response, and 25% to 40% reached disease control.

What the work shows at the level of the full study, not this receptor alone: Early dynamic changes in blood T cell clones, together with increased serum interferon-beta after radiation, were reported as the strongest predictors of response. After treatment with radiotherapy and ipilimumab, TCR clones that originated in tumors expanded in peripheral blood.

This clone was observed a few times. No cognate antigen has been identified for it. No base qualities exist here, and no much larger clone lies one base off it. Preparation of the library involved the immunoSEQ multiplex PCR assay. This immuneACCESS table, as held by TCRdb, lists in-frame sequences with V and J called but not all clones. Of the missing ones, under half trace to an unresolved V gene in checked studies; the others have no known cause. This sample has 25,000 to 35,000 clones in its table, and 60% to 80% of those were observed once. Roughly 5% of the sample comes from the top ten. The study tested focal radiation therapy combined with CTLA-4 blockade (ipilimumab) in patients with chemo-refractory metastatic non-small-cell lung cancer. The CDR3, from cysteine to phenylalanine, totals 13 residues. Only the CDR3 region is kept as DNA, spanning 39 bases read in frame from base 1. The germline V gene yields SNHLY for CDR1 and FYNNEI for CDR2. V lost 4 bases and J lost 0 bases; the stretch between them is 6 bases long.

This chain joins TRBV2 to TRBJ1-1, with the identity of the D gene unclear. This sequence originates from a human donor with non-small cell lung cancer whose response to radiotherapy plus ipilimumab could not be evaluated. Here the sequenced sample was peripheral blood, taken from a patient treated with radiotherapy plus ipilimumab. The DNA is as follows: TGTGCCAGCAGTGGTTCGGTGAACACTGAAGCTTTCTTT. It translates as CASSGSVNTEAFF.